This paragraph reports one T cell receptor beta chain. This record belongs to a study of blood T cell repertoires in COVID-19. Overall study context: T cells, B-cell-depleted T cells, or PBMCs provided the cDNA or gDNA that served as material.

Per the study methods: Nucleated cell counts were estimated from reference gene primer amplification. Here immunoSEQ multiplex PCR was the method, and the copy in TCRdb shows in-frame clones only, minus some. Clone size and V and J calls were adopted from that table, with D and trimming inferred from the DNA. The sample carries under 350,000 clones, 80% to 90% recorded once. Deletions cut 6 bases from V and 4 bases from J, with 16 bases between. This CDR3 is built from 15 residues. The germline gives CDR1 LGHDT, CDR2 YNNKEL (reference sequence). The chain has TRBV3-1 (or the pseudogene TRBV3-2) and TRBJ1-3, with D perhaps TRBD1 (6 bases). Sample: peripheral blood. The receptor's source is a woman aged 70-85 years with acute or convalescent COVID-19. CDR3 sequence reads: CASRGLRGGGNTIYF. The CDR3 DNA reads TGTGCCAGCAGGGGGCTTCGCGGGGGCGGAAACACCATATATTTT.